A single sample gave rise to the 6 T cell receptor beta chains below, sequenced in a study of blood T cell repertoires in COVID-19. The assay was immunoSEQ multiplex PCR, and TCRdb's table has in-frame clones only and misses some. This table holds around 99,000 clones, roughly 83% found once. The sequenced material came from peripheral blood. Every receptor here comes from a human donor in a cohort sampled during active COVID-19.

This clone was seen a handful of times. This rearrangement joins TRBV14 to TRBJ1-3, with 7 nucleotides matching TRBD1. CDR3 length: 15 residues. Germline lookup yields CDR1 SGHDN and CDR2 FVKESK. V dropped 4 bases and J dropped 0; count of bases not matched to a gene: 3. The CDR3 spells CASSPQGSSGNTIYF. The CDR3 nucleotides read TGTGCCAGCAGCCCACAGGGGAGCTCTGGAAACACCATATATTTT.

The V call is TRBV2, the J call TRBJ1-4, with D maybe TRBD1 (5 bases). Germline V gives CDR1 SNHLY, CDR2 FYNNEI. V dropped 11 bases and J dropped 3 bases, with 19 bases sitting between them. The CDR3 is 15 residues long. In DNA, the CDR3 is TGTGCCCTCGATCGCACGGGGGGAGCTAATGAAAAACTGTTTTTT. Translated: CALDRTGGANEKLFF.

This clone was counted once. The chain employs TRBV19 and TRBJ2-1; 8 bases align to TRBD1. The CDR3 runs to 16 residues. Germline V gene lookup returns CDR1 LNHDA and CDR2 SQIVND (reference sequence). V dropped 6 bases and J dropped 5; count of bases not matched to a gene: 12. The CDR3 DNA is TGTGCCAGTAGACTAAGGGGTGGACAGGGTCACAATGAGCAGTTCTTC. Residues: CASRLRGGQGHNEQFF.

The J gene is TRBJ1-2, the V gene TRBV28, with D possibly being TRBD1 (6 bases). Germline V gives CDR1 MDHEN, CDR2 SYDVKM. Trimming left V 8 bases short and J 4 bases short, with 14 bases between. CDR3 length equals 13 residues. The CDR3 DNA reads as TGTGCCAGCGATCCTACAGGGACCTATGGCTACACCTTC. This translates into CASDPTGTYGYTF.

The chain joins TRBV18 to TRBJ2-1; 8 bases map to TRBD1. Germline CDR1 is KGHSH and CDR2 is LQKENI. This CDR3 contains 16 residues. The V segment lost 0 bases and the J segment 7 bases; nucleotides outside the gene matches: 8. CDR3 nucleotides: TGTGCCAGCTCACCACCGGGGGGACAGGTGATAAATGAGCAGTTCTTC. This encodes CASSPPGGQVINEQFF.

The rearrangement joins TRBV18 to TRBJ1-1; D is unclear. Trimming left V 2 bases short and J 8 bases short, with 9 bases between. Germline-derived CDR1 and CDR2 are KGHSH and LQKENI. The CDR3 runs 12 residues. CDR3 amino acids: CASSPGREEAFF. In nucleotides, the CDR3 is TGTGCCAGCTCACCAGGCCGGGAGGAAGCTTTCTTT.